Sequencing of this T cell receptor (beta chain) was carried out in a study of long-term antiretroviral therapy in people with HIV. Run at survey level, the immunoSEQ assay was version v3.0. Only in-frame clones appear in the TCRdb table, and some are missing; sequencing was by immunoSEQ multiplex PCR. The table has approximately 25,000 clones, more than 80% seen once. Regarding this clone: Its antigen is unidentified.

The length of the CDR3 is 15 residues. V lost 2 bases to trimming and J lost 2 bases; unmatched junction nucleotides: 4. CDR1 and CDR2 (germline): MNHNY, SVGAGI (reference sequence). Study results and limitations: Control repertoires displayed wider CDR3 length ranges than the HIV repertoires.

The chain has TRBV6-6 and TRBJ1-2, with 8 bases lining up with TRBD1. This TCR derives from a woman in her thirties or forties with HIV. Here the sequenced sample was unsorted PBMCs, taken 7.6 years after starting antiretroviral therapy. Here the CDR3 reads CASSYPSGGNYGYTF. The CDR3 DNA is TGTGCCAGCAGTTACCCCTCAGGGGGCAACTATGGCTACACCTTC.